Detailed here is one T cell receptor (beta chain). The target antigen is unknown. The data were taken from a study of T cell repertoires in ileal Crohn's disease. Study-wide results and caveats: Compared with CD4 T cells, sorted CD8 cells carried more expanded clones.

V dropped 6 bases and J dropped 8; count of bases not matched to a gene: 9. Germline CDR1 reads MDHEN; CDR2 reads SYDVKM. The CDR3 has 14 residues. Repertoires were generated with immunoSEQ multiplex PCR, while TCRdb's copy carries only in-frame clones and drops some. The sample lists more than 11,000 clones, 80% to 85% occurring once. The material sequenced was ileal tissue. This TCR was recovered from an adult with Crohn's disease. This chain uses TRBV28 with TRBJ2-1, with 8 positions matching TRBD1. The CDR3 DNA reads TGTGCCAGCAGGATCTGGACAGGGCGACATGAGCAGTTCTTC. Encoded protein: CASRIWTGRHEQFF.